These 6 T cell receptor beta chains came from one sample sequenced in a study of control samples from healthy donors and cancer patients. Profiling relied on immunoSEQ multiplex PCR, and the TCRdb table lists in-frame clones only, not all of them. In the table there are some 150,000 clones, more than 85% of which are singletons. Sequenced sample: blood. These receptors all come from a man in his thirties or forties in good health.

A remark on this clone: The junction departs from germline at one end; a sequencing error may be responsible. This chain connects TRBV28 to TRBJ2-1, with 9 nucleotides matching TRBD2. This CDR3 contains 12 residues. CDR1 and CDR2 (germline): MDHEN, SYDVKM. CDR3 region: CASRTRASGALF. The DNA for the CDR3 is TGTGCCAGCAGGACGAGGGCTAGCGGGGCCCTCTTC.

J is TRBJ2-3 and V is TRBV12-1; TRBD2, the D gene given by the table, was not confirmed from the DNA. TRBV12-1 is a pseudogene locus. The CDR3 is 16 amino acids. DNA for the CDR3: TGTGCCAGCAGCATTAGCGGGGGCCCTATGGCAGATACGCAGTATTTT. The encoded protein is CASSISGGPMADTQYF.

Concerning this clone: Other DNA sequences in this specimen translate into the identical CDR3. This chain connects TRBV3-1 (or the pseudogene TRBV3-2) to TRBJ2-3; D gene uncertain. The V end lost 1 base, the J end lost 6 bases, and 2 bases lay between the germline ends. Per the germline V gene, CDR1 is LGHDT and CDR2 is YNNKEL (reference sequence). This CDR3 region has 11 residues. The chain's CDR3 is CASSQADTQYF. For the CDR3, the DNA is TGTGCCAGCAGCCAAGCGGATACGCAGTATTTT.

The rearrangement joins TRBV13 to TRBJ1-6; D perhaps matches TRBD1 (6 bases). The V end was cut by 0 bases, the J end by 7 bases, with 19 bases between. The V gene's germline CDR1 is PRHDT and CDR2 FYEKMQ (reference sequence). The CDR3 spans 18 residues. CDR3 region: CASSLGGVSGGSNSPLHF. The CDR3 DNA is TGTGCCAGCAGCTTAGGTGGCGTGTCGGGGGGCTCAAATTCACCCCTCCACTTT.

This clone is a singleton in its sample. The chain combines TRBV19 with TRBJ2-7; D might be TRBD1 (5 bases). V was pared by 1 base and J by 2 bases, with 9 bases between. Germline V gene data show CDR1 as LNHDA and CDR2 as SQIVND (reference sequence). CDR3 length: 14 residues. The DNA for the CDR3 is TGTGCCAGTAGTATAGGAGGACACCCCTACGAGCAGTACTTC. As protein: CASSIGGHPYEQYF.

The rearrangement uses TRBV7-3 and TRBJ1-6, with D possibly TRBD1 on 6 matching bases. CDR3 length: 13 residues. Germline V gene data show CDR1 as SGHTA and CDR2 as FQGTGA. V lost 4 bases, J lost 7 bases, and 8 bases lay in between. The CDR3 DNA is TGTGCCAGCAGCTCCGGGACAAATTCACCCCTCCACTTT. The encoded protein is CASSSGTNSPLHF.